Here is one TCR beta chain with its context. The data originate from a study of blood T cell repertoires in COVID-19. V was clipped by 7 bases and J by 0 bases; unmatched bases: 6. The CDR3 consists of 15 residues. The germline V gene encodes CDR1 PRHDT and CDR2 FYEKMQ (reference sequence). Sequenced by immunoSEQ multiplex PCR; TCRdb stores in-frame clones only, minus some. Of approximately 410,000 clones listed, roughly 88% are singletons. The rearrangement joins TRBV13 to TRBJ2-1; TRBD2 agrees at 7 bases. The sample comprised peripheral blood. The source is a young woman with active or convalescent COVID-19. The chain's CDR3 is CASKETSPSYNEQFF. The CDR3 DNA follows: TGTGCCAGCAAGGAGACTAGCCCCTCCTACAATGAGCAGTTCTTC.